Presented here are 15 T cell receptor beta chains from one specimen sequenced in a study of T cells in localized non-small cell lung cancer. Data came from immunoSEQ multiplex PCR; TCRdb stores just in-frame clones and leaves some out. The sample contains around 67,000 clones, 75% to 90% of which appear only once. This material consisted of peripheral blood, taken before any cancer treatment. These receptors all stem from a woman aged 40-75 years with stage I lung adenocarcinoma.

CDR3 nucleotide sequence: TGCGCCAGCAGCCCGATTCCGGGGGGGCCCACTACGAACACTGAAGCTTTCTTT. Amino acid sequence: CASSPIPGGPTTNTEAFF. The chain joins TRBV5-1 to TRBJ1-1; possibly TRBD1 for D (6 bases). Trimming pared 4 bases from V and 1 base from J, leaving 23 bases between. Per germline, CDR1 SGHRS and CDR2 YFSETQ. This CDR3 comprises 18 residues.

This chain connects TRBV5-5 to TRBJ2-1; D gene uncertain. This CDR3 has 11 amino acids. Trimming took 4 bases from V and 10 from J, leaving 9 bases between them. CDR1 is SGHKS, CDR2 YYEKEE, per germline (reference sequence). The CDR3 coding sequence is TGTGCCAGCAGCCCTGCCTGGGAGCAGTTCTTC. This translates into CASSPAWEQFF.

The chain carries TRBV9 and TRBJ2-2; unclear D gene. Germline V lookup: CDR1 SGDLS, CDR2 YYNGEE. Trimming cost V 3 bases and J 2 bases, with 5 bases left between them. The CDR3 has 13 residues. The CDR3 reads CASSDSNTGELFF. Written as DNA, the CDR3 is TGTGCCAGCAGCGACTCAAACACCGGGGAGCTGTTTTTT.

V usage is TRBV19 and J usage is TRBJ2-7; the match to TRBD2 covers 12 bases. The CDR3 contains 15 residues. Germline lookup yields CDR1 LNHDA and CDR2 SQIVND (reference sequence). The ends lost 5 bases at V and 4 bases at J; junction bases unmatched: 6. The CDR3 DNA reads TGTGCCAGTAGTGCTCTACTAGCGGGAGGATACGAGCAGTACTTC. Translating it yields CASSALLAGGYEQYF. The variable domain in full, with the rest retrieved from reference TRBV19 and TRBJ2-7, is DGGITQSPKYLFRKEGQNVTLSCEQNLNHDAMYWYRQDPGQGLRLIYYSQIVNDFQKGDIAEGYSVSREKKESFPLTVTSAQKNPTAFYLCASSALLAGGYEQYFGPGTRLTVT.

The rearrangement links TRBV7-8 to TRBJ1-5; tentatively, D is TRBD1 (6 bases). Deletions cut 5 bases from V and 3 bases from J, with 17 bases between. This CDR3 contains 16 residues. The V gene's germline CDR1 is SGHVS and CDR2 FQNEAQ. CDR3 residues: CASSPGGGADNQPQHF. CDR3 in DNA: TGTGCCAGCAGCCCCGGCGGGGGGGCCGACAATCAGCCCCAGCATTTT.

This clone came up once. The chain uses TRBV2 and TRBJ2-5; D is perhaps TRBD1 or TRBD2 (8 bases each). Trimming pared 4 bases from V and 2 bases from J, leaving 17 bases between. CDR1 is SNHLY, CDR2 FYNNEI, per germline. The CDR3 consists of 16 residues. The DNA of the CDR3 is TGTGCCAGCAGTGGCGGGGGGACAGGAGGGCAAGAGACCCAGTACTTC. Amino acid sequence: CASSGGGTGGQETQYF.

The DNA of the CDR3 is TGTGCCAGCAGTTTAGCGGGAGAATACAATGAGCAGTTCTTC. Residues: CASSLAGEYNEQFF. The gene calls are TRBV27 and TRBJ2-1; 7 nucleotides match TRBD2. CDR1 and CDR2 from the germline V gene are MNHEY and SMNVEV (reference sequence). The CDR3 has 14 amino acids. The junction had 2 bases not matched to a gene; V was cut back by 2 bases and J by 4 bases.

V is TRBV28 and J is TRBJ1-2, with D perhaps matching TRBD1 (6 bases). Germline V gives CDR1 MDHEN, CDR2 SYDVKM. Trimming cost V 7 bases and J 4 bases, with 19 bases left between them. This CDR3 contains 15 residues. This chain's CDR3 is CASNTASTGVYGYTF. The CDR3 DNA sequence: TGTGCCAGCAATACTGCGTCGACAGGAGTCTATGGCTACACCTTC.

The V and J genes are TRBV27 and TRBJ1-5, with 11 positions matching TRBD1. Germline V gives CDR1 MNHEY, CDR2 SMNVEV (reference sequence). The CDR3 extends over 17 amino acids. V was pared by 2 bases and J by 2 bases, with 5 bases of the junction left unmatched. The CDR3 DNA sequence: TGTGCCAGCAGTTTAGGACAGGGGGCCAGAGGCAATCAGCCCCAGCATTTT. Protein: CASSLGQGARGNQPQHF.

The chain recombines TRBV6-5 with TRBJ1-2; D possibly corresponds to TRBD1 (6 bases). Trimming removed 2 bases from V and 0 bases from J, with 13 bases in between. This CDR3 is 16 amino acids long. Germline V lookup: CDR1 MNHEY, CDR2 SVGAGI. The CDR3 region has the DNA TGTGCCAGCAGTTACCGCACAGGGACCGCTAACTATGGCTACACCTTC. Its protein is CASSYRTGTANYGYTF.

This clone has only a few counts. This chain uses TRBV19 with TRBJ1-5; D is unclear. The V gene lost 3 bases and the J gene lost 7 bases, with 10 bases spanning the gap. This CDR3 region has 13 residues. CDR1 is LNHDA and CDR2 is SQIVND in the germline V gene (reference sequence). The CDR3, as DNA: TGTGCCAGTAGTATCTCTAGGGAGCAGCCCCAGCATTTT. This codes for CASSISREQPQHF. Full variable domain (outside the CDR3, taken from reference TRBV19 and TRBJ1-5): DGGITQSPKYLFRKEGQNVTLSCEQNLNHDAMYWYRQDPGQGLRLIYYSQIVNDFQKGDIAEGYSVSREKKESFPLTVTSAQKNPTAFYLCASSISREQPQHFGDGTRLSIL.

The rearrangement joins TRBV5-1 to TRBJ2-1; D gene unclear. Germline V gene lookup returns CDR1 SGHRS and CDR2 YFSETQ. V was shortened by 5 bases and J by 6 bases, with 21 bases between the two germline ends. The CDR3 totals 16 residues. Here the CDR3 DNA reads TGCGCCAGCAGACTAATGCTAGTGACGGGCTCCAATGAGCAGTTCTTC. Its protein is CASRLMLVTGSNEQFF. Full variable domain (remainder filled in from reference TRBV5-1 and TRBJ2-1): KAGVTQTPRYLIKTRGQQVTLSCSPISGHRSVSWYQQTPGQGLQFLFEYFSETQRNKGNFPGRFSGRQFSNSRSEMNVSTLELGDSALYLCASRLMLVTGSNEQFFGPGTRLTVL.

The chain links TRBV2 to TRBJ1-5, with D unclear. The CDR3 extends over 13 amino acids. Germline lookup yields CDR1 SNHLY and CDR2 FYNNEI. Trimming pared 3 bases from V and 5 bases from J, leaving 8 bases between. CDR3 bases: TGTGCCAGCAGTGATACCAATTATCAGCCCCAGCATTTT. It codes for CASSDTNYQPQHF.

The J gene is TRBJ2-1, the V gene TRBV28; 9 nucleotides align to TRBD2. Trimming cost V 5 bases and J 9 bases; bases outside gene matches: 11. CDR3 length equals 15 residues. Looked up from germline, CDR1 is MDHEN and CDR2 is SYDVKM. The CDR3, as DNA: TGTGCCAGCAGTGTTCCGGGACTAGCCCCACGTGAGCAGTTCTTC. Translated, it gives CASSVPGLAPREQFF.

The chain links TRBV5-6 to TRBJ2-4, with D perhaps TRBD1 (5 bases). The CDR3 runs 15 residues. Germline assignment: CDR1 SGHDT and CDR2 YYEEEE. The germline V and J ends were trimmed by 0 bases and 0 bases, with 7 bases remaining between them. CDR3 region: CASSLGGRAKNIQYF. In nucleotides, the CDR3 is TGTGCCAGCAGCTTGGGGGGCAGAGCCAAAAACATTCAGTACTTC.